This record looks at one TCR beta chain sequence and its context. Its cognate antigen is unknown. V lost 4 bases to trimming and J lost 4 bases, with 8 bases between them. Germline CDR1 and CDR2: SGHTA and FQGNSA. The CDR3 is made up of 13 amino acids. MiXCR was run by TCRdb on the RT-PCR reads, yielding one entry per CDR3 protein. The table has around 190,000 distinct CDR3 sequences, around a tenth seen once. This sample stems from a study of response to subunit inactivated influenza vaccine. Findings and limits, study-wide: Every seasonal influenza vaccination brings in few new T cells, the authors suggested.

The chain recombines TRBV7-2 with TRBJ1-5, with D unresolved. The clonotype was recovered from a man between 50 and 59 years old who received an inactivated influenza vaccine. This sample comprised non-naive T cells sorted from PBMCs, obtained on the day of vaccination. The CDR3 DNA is TGTGCCAGCAGCTCTGAAAATAATCAGCCCCAGCATTTT. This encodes CASSSENNQPQHF. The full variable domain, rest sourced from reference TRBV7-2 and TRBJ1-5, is GAGVSQSPSNKVTEKGKDVELRCDPISGHTALYWYRQSLGQGLEFLIYFQGNSAPDKSGLPSDRFSAERTGGSVSTLTIQRTQQEDSAVYLCASSSENNQPQHFGDGTRLSIL.